The 27 T cell receptor beta chains below come from one sample, sequenced in a study of T cells in Graves' hyperthyroidism and ophthalmopathy. The investigators amplified TCR beta CDR3 regions from RNA transcripts. The HTBI set primed first-round TCR CDR3 RT-PCR. In TCRdb, the multiplex PCR reads were re-called with MiXCR into one record per CDR3 protein. The sample lists approximately 300,000 distinct CDR3 sequences, about 17% seen once, with around 57% in the top ten. Sequencing input: blood. The receptors shown here come from a woman aged 55-69 years with Graves' ophthalmopathy.

This clonotype was seen repeatedly, ten times or more. J is TRBJ2-7 and V is TRBV7-2, with D hard to call. V was cut by 1 base and J by 6 bases, with 10 bases left in between. The CDR3 contains 13 residues. The V gene's germline CDR1 is SGHTA and CDR2 FQGNSA. CDR3 sequence: CASSLGAPPEQYF. CDR3 DNA sequence: TGTGCCAGCAGCTTAGGTGCTCCCCCCGAGCAGTACTTC.

This clonotype was recorded many times. This sequence joins TRBV28 and TRBJ2-1, with TRBD1 matching over 9 bases. This CDR3 contains 15 residues. The junction had 9 bases not matched to a gene; V was cut back by 2 bases and J by 10 bases. Germline CDR1 reads MDHEN; CDR2 reads SYDVKM. This CDR3 is CASSLPGQGSSEQFF. Here the CDR3 DNA reads TGTGCCAGCAGTTTACCGGGACAGGGTTCTAGCGAGCAGTTCTTC.

This clonotype came up many times. The V gene is TRBV19, the J gene TRBJ1-5; D gene uncertain. V was trimmed by 5 bases and J by 1 base, leaving 18 bases between them. The CDR3 is 17 amino acids. The germline CDR1 and CDR2 sequences are LNHDA and SQIVND (reference sequence). Here the CDR3 reads CASSSWTDLGSNQPQHF. The CDR3 bases are TGTGCCAGTAGTTCTTGGACGGATCTGGGGAGCAATCAGCCCCAGCATTTT.

In its sample, this clonotype was seen many times. The CDR3 bases are TGTGCCAGCAGTGGGACGGAGGACGGTCTGGGGTATGGCTACACCTTC. It codes for CASSGTEDGLGYGYTF. The V gene is TRBV2, the J gene TRBJ1-2, with unresolved D. V was shortened by 4 bases and J by 5 bases, with 20 bases between the two germline ends. Germline CDR1 reads SNHLY; CDR2 reads FYNNEI. The CDR3 totals 16 residues. The full variable domain, completed using reference TRBV2 and TRBJ1-2, is EPEVTQTPSHQVTQMGQEVILRCVPISNHLYFYWYRQILGQKVEFLVSFYNNEISEKSEIFDDQFSVERPDGSNFTLKIRSTKLEDSAMYFCASSGTEDGLGYGYTFGSGTRLTVV.

This clonotype appeared a few times. The CDR3 bases are TGTGCCAGCAGCCAAGGGACAGGCTGTCAGCCCCAGCATTTT. Translating gives CASSQGTGCQPQHF. This chain joins TRBV3-2 and TRBJ1-5; the table gives TRBD1 as D, unverified against the DNA. TRBV3-2 represents a pseudogene. There are 14 residues in the CDR3.

This clonotype has a handful of counts. This rearrangement joins TRBV12-3 or TRBV12-4 to TRBJ2-7; D unclear. This CDR3 spans 13 amino acids. V was shortened by 0 bases and J by 7 bases, with 10 bases between the two germline ends. In nucleotides, the CDR3 is TGTGCCAGCAGTTTAGCCCCGGTGGGGGAGCAGTACTTC. Its protein product is CASSLAPVGEQYF.

As regards this clonotype: A much more abundant neighbour one base away suggests this may be a read error. The J gene is TRBJ1-2, the V gene TRBV5-1; 9 nucleotides line up with TRBD1. The CDR3 is 14 residues long. The germline V gene has CDR1 SGHRS and CDR2 YFSETQ. CDR3 sequence reads: CASSLNRGPYGYTF. Written as DNA, the CDR3 is TGTGCCAGCAGCTTGAACAGGGGGCCCTATGGCTACACCTTC.

The V gene is TRBV14, the J gene TRBJ2-5; D not certain. Trimming took 3 bases from V and 4 from J, leaving 9 bases between them. The CDR3 runs 13 residues. Germline-derived CDR1 and CDR2 are SGHDN and FVKESK. The CDR3 DNA reads TGTGCCAGCAGCCAGCAACCTCTAGAGACCCAGTACTTC. It specifies CASSQQPLETQYF.

This clonotype came up many times. The V and J genes are TRBV7-2 and TRBJ2-7, with 7 bases identical to TRBD2. The CDR3 spans 15 residues. Trimming cost V 3 bases and J 2 bases; bases outside gene matches: 7. Germline V gives CDR1 SGHTA, CDR2 FQGNSA. As DNA, the CDR3 is TGTGCCAGCAGCTTCAGACTTGCGGGGGCCTACGAGCAGTACTTC. Amino acids: CASSFRLAGAYEQYF.

Comment on this clonotype: Just one base apart from a much larger clone, this may be a read error. This chain links TRBV24-1 with TRBJ2-5; 9 nucleotides agree with TRBD1. Germline V gene data show CDR1 as KGHDR and CDR2 as SFDVKD. Germline trimming cut 3 bases from V and 3 bases from J; bases unmatched to any gene: 4. This CDR3 region has 15 residues. The CDR3 here is CATSDHRDREETQYF. CDR3 nucleotides: TGTGCCACCAGTGATCACCGGGACAGGGAAGAGACCCAGTACTTC.

About this clonotype itself: A read error is possible here, since a much larger clone lies one base away. The V call is TRBV6-5, the J call TRBJ2-7; no definite D call. The CDR3 covers 10 residues. The germline gives CDR1 MNHEY, CDR2 SVGAGI. With 6 bases removed from V and 3 bases from J, the gap between germline ends came to 3 bases. The CDR3 is CASSNYEQYF. CDR3 DNA: TGTGCCAGCAGCAACTACGAGCAGTACTTC.

Only a few counts were recorded for this clonotype. This chain uses TRBV7-2 with TRBJ2-5, with 8 bases identical to TRBD2. J lost 6 bases, V lost 5 bases, and 11 bases had no gene match. The CDR3 is 15 residues long. The germline V gene encodes CDR1 SGHTA and CDR2 FQGNSA. The chain's CDR3 is CASSAGTSGGQTQYF. For the CDR3, the DNA is TGTGCCAGCAGCGCAGGGACGTCGGGGGGGCAGACCCAGTACTTC. Together with reference TRBV7-2 and TRBJ2-5, the CDR3 gives the full variable domain: GAGVSQSPSNKVTEKGKDVELRCDPISGHTALYWYRQSLGQGLEFLIYFQGNSAPDKSGLPSDRFSAERTGGSVSTLTIQRTQQEDSAVYLCASSAGTSGGQTQYFGPGTRLLVL.

The genes are TRBV4-3 and TRBJ2-3; 9 positions agree with TRBD2. The CDR3 length is 17 residues. In germline, CDR1 is LGHNA, CDR2 YSLEER. V lost 2 bases and J lost 0; bases outside the gene matches: 6. CDR3 nucleotides: TGCGCCAGCAGCCAACAACTAGCGGGTTATAGCACAGATACGCAGTATTTT. Its protein product is CASSQQLAGYSTDTQYF.

In DNA form, the CDR3 reads TGTGCCAGCAGCTTAAGGGGAAACCACTACGAGCAGTACTTC. It codes for CASSLRGNHYEQYF. The V and J genes are TRBV11-1 and TRBJ2-7, with D possibly TRBD1 on 5 matching bases. Trimming removed 2 bases at V and 3 bases at J, with 11 bases between. This CDR3 comprises 14 residues. Germline V CDR1 and CDR2: SGHAT, FQDESV (reference sequence). The full variable domain, rest sourced from reference TRBV11-1 and TRBJ2-7, is EAEVAQSPRYKITEKSQAVAFWCDPISGHATLYWYRQILGQGPELLVQFQDESVVDDSQLPKDRFSAERLKGVDSTLKIQPAELGDSAMYLCASSLRGNHYEQYFGPGTRLTVT.

This clonotype has more than one count but fewer than ten. V is TRBV19 and J is TRBJ2-2; 12 nucleotides line up with TRBD2. This CDR3 region has 19 residues. Per germline, CDR1 LNHDA and CDR2 SQIVND (reference sequence). Trimming cost V 6 bases and J 3 bases; bases outside gene matches: 14. The CDR3: CASSFRTSGVWGYTGELFF. The DNA for the CDR3 is TGTGCCAGTAGCTTCAGGACTAGCGGGGTTTGGGGGTACACCGGGGAGCTGTTTTTT.

This clonotype was counted a few times. This rearrangement joins TRBV7-9 to TRBJ2-3; D may match TRBD1 or TRBD2 (5 bases each). The V and J ends lost 2 bases and 1 base respectively, with 13 bases between them. The length of the CDR3 is 16 residues. Germline V lookup: CDR1 SEHNR, CDR2 FQNEAQ (reference sequence). The CDR3 DNA reads as TGTGCCAGCAGCTTATGGGGGTGGGGCCGCACAGATACGCAGTATTTT. Its protein product is CASSLWGWGRTDTQYF.

This clonotype was observed a handful of times. The genes are TRBV28 and TRBJ1-1; 10 nucleotides agree with TRBD1. Germline CDR1 reads MDHEN; CDR2 reads SYDVKM. The junction had 10 bases not matched to a gene; V was cut back by 6 bases and J by 0 bases. The CDR3 loop spans 17 amino acids. CDR3 amino acids: CASRALRDRGLNTEAFF. Here the CDR3 DNA reads TGTGCCAGCAGGGCACTCCGGGACAGGGGCTTGAACACTGAAGCTTTCTTT.

The sample holds a few counts of this clonotype. The rearrangement joins TRBV5-6 to TRBJ2-6; D is uncertain. V lost 3 bases to trimming and J lost 0 bases, with 10 bases between them. Germline V gene data show CDR1 as SGHDT and CDR2 as YYEEEE. CDR3 length: 16 residues. The CDR3 sequence: CASSSTLSSGANVLTF. The CDR3 coding sequence is TGTGCCAGCAGCTCGACATTGTCCTCTGGGGCCAACGTCCTGACTTTC.

This clonotype appeared a few times. The rearrangement uses TRBV11-2 and TRBJ1-4, with D tentatively TRBD1 (6 bases). This CDR3 has 15 residues. The V end was cut by 1 base, the J end by 7 bases, with 13 bases between. Germline V gene lookup returns CDR1 SGHAT and CDR2 FQNNGV. For the CDR3, the DNA is TGTGCCAGCAGCTTAGGAGGGACAAAGTCTGAAAAACTGTTTTTT. Translating gives CASSLGGTKSEKLFF.

This clonotype was recorded a few times. The chain combines TRBV3-1 with TRBJ2-7; D is unresolved. The germline V and J ends were trimmed by 2 bases and 5 bases, with 10 bases remaining between them. The V gene's germline CDR1 is LGHDT and CDR2 YNNKEL (reference sequence). The CDR3 has 13 residues. The DNA of the CDR3 is TGTGCCAGCAGCCAACTTAATTCCAACGAGCAGTACTTC. This gives the protein CASSQLNSNEQYF.

This clonotype was observed many times. The gene calls are TRBV20-1 and TRBJ2-3; D may be TRBD2 (7 bases). The CDR3 has 15 amino acids. The ends were cut back, 4 bases at V and 4 bases at J, with 18 bases in the middle. Germline lookup yields CDR1 DFQATT and CDR2 SNEGSKA (reference sequence). The CDR3 DNA sequence: TGCAGTGCTATGGGACATTCGGGGGGCCCAGATACGCAGTATTTT. Translated: CSAMGHSGGPDTQYF.

In this sample, this clonotype turned up a few times. The chain combines TRBV20-1 with TRBJ1-2; D gene ambiguous. Trimming shortened V by 3 bases and J by 3 bases, and 14 bases separated the two germline ends. This CDR3 is 14 amino acids long. Germline CDR1 is DFQATT and CDR2 is SNEGSKA (reference sequence). This CDR3 is CSARGSPADYGYTF. CDR3 sequence (DNA): TGCAGTGCTAGGGGCTCCCCGGCGGACTATGGCTACACCTTC.

V and J are TRBV9 and TRBJ2-3; D not certain. Germline V gives CDR1 SGDLS, CDR2 YYNGEE. V lost 0 bases, J lost 5 bases, and 10 bases lay in between. The CDR3 is 14 amino acids. The CDR3 region has the DNA TGTGCCAGCAGCGTAGGGGTGGGCCGAGATACGCAGTATTTT. It translates to CASSVGVGRDTQYF.

This clonotype was found a few times. V usage is TRBV20-1 and J usage is TRBJ1-6, with D maybe TRBD1 (6 bases). V shed 5 bases and J shed 3 bases, with 8 bases lying between them. Germline-derived CDR1 and CDR2 are DFQATT and SNEGSKA (reference sequence). The CDR3 covers 13 residues. CDR3 DNA sequence: TGCAGTGCTCGGGACAACTATAATTCACCCCTCCACTTT. It specifies CSARDNYNSPLHF.

As regards this clonotype: A much larger clone sits a single nucleotide away, making a read error possible. The J gene is TRBJ1-1, the V gene TRBV6-5; the D gene is possibly TRBD1 (5 bases). CDR1 is MNHEY, CDR2 SVGAGI, per germline. The CDR3 extends over 14 amino acids. Deletions cut 3 bases from V and 7 bases from J, with 15 bases between. CDR3 in amino acids: CASSYWGADIEAFF. CDR3 coding DNA: TGTGCCAGCAGTTATTGGGGCGCGGACATTGAAGCTTTCTTT.

With regard to this clonotype: At one end, the junction sequence differs from germline, possibly due to a read error. As DNA, the CDR3 is TGTGCCAGCAGTTTAGTAGCGGGCTACCCTGGAGAGCGGTACTTC. It is translated as CASSLVAGYPGERYF. The chain has TRBV27 and TRBJ2-7; 7 bases map to TRBD2. CDR1 and CDR2 (germline): MNHEY, SMNVEV (reference sequence). This CDR3 is 15 amino acids long.

This clonotype was picked up many times. The chain couples TRBV7-9 to TRBJ2-7; D not certain. Germline loops: CDR1 SEHNR, CDR2 FQNEAQ (reference sequence). Trimming took off 6 bases at V and 6 bases at J, with 15 bases between the two ends. The CDR3 covers 13 residues. CDR3 DNA: TGTGCCAGCAGTCCAAACTCCAGTGGCGAGCAGTACTTC. Its protein product is CASSPNSSGEQYF.